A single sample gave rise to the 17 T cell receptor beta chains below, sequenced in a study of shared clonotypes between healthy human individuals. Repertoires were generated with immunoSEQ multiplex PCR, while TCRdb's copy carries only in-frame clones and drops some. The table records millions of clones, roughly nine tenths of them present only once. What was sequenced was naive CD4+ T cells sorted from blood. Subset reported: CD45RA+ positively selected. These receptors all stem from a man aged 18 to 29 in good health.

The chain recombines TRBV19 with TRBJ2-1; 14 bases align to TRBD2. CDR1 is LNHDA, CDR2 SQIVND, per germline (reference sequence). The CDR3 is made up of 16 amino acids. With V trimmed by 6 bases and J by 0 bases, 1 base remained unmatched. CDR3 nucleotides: TGTGCCAGTAGAGGGACTAGCGGGGGCTCCTACAATGAGCAGTTCTTC. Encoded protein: CASRGTSGGSYNEQFF.

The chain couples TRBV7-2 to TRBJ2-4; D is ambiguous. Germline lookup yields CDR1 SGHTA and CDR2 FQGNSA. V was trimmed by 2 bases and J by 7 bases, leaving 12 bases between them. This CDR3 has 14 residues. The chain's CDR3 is CASSLRLLGNIQYF. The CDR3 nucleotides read TGTGCCAGCAGCTTAAGGCTCCTGGGCAACATTCAGTACTTC.

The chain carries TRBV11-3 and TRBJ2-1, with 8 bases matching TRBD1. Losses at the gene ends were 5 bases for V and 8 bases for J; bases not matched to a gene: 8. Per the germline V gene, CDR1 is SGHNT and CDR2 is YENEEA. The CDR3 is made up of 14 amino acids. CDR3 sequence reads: CASSKGRGLDEQFF. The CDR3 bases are TGTGCCAGCAGCAAAGGCAGGGGGCTCGATGAGCAGTTCTTC.

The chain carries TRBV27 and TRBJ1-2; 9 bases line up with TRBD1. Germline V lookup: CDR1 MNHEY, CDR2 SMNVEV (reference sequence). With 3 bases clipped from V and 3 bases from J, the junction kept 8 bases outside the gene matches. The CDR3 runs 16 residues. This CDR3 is CASSFLGTGLDYGYTF. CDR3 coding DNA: TGTGCCAGCAGTTTCCTAGGGACAGGGTTGGACTATGGCTACACCTTC.

DNA of the CDR3: TGCGCCAGCAGCCAAGCAGTTTCGCCGGGACTAGGGACTTACAATGAGCAGTTCTTC. Translation: CASSQAVSPGLGTYNEQFF. The V gene is TRBV4-3, the J gene TRBJ2-1, with 8 nucleotides matching TRBD2. Losses at the gene ends were 1 base for V and 4 bases for J; bases not matched to a gene: 15. Germline loops: CDR1 LGHNA, CDR2 YSLEER. The CDR3 runs 19 residues.

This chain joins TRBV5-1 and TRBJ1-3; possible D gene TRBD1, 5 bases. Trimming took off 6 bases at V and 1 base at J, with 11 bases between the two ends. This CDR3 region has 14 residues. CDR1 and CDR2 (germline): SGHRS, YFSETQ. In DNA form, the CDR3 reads TGCGCCAGCACACCGCAGGGTTCTGGAAACACCATATATTTT. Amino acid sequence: CASTPQGSGNTIYF.

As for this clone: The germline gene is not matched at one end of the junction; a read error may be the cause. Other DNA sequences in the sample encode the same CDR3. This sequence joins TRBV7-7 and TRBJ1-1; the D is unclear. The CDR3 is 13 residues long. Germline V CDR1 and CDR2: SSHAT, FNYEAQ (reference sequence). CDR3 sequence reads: CASSSQLNTEAFF. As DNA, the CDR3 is TGTGCTAGCAGCTCTCAATTGAACACTGAAGCTTTCTTT.

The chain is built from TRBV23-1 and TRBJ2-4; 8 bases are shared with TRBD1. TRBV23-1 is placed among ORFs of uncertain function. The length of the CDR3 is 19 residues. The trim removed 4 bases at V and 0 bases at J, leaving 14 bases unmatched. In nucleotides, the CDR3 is TGCGCCAGCAGTCCACGACAGGGGACAAAAGATCTAGCCAAAAACATTCAGTACTTC. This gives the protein CASSPRQGTKDLAKNIQYF.

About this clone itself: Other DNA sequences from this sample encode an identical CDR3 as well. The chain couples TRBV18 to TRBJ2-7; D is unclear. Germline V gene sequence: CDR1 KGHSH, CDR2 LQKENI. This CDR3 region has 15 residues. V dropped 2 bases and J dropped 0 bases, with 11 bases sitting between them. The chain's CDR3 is CASSPGQASSYEQYF. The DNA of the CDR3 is TGTGCCAGCTCACCAGGGCAGGCGAGCTCCTACGAGCAGTACTTC.

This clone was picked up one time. The DNA for the CDR3 is TGTGCCAGCAGCCAATGGACAGAAGAGACCCAGTACTTC. This encodes CASSQWTEETQYF. The chain employs TRBV14 and TRBJ2-5; D perhaps matches TRBD1 (6 bases). Trimming cost V 2 bases and J 3 bases, with 7 bases left between them. CDR3 size: 13 residues. Germline V gene data show CDR1 as SGHDN and CDR2 as FVKESK. Complete variable domain (other parts from reference TRBV14 and TRBJ2-5): EAGVTQFPSHSVIEKGQTVTLRCDPISGHDNLYWYRRVMGKEIKFLLHFVKESKQDESGMPNNRFLAERTGGTYSTLKVQPAELEDSGVYFCASSQWTEETQYFGPGTRLLVL.

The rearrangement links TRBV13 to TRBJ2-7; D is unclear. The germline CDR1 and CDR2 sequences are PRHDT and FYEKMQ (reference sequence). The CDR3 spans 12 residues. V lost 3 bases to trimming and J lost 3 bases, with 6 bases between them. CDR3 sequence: CASSLDRYEQYF. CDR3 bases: TGTGCCAGCAGCTTGGACCGCTACGAGCAGTACTTC.

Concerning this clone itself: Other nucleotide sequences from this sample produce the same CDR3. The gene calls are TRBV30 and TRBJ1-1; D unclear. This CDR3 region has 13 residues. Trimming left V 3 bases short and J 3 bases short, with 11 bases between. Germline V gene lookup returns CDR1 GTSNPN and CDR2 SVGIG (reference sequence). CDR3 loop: CAWSPGRDTEAFF. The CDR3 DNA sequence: TGTGCCTGGAGCCCGGGGAGGGACACTGAAGCTTTCTTT.

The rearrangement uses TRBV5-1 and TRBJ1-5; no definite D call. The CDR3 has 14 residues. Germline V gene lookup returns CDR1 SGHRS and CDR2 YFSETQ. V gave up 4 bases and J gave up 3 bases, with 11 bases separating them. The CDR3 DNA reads TGCGCCAGCAGCGCGGACGAACCCAATCAGCCCCAGCATTTT. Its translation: CASSADEPNQPQHF.

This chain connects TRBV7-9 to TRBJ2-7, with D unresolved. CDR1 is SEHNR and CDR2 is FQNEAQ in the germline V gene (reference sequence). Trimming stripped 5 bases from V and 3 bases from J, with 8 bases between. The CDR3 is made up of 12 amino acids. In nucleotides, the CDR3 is TGTGCCAGCAGCCAAAACAGCTACGAGCAGTACTTC. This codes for CASSQNSYEQYF.

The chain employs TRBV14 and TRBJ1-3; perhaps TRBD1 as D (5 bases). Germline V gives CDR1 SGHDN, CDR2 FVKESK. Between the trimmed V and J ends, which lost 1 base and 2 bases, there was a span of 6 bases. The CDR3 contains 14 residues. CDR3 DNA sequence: TGTGCCAGCAGCCAAGCAGGGCCTGGAAACACCATATATTTT. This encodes CASSQAGPGNTIYF. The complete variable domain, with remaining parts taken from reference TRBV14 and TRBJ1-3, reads EAGVTQFPSHSVIEKGQTVTLRCDPISGHDNLYWYRRVMGKEIKFLLHFVKESKQDESGMPNNRFLAERTGGTYSTLKVQPAELEDSGVYFCASSQAGPGNTIYFGEGSWLTVV.

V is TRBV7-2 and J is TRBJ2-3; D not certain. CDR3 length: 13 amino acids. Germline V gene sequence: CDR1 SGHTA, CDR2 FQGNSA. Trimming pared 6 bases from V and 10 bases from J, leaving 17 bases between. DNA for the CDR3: TGTGCCAGCAGTCTAATCCCTCTCGCGGCGCAGTATTTT. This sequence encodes CASSLIPLAAQYF.

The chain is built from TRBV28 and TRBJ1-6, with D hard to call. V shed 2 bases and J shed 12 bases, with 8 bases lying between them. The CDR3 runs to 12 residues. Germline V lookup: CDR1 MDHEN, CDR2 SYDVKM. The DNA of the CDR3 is TGTGCCAGCAGTTTAAGGCAGAGACCCCTCCACTTT. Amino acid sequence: CASSLRQRPLHF.